This T cell receptor (beta chain) appears in the sequencing data of a study of prognosis after radiotherapy for stage I lung cancer. The overall study: The study deemed all of its non-small cell lung cancer patients medically inoperable. Delivery of radiotherapy was by SBRT in 3 to 5 fractions at a biologically effective dose of at least 100 Gy. Findings and caveats of the study: TRBV and TRBJ gene usage reportedly differed between patients with and without metastases.

The study amplified the TCR beta CDR3 region from genomic DNA. This amplification was carried out by two rounds of multiplex PCR. Each TRBV and TRBJ gene had its own primer in the first PCR round. TCRdb called the multiplex PCR reads again in MiXCR, with one record for every CDR3 protein. The sample records around 26,000 distinct CDR3 sequences, about two fifths being singletons. V lost 5 bases to trimming and J lost 7 bases; unmatched junction nucleotides: 12. Germline values: CDR1 MNHEY, CDR2 SMNVEV (reference sequence). The CDR3 contains 16 residues. This clonotype was found many times. Its antigen is unknown.

This TCR was recovered from a donor aged 50 or older with non-small cell lung cancer. The sample here was PBMCs, taken before or after stereotactic body radiation therapy (not recorded which). The chain couples TRBV27 to TRBJ1-5; TRBD1 aligns across 9 bases. The CDR3: CASSPAGTGFKQPQHF. The DNA for the CDR3 is TGTGCCAGCAGTCCAGCCGGGACAGGGTTTAAGCAGCCCCAGCATTTT.